This TCR beta chain stems from a study of blood T cell repertoires in COVID-19. CDR3 size: 15 residues. The V gene's germline CDR1 is SGHRS and CDR2 YFSETQ. Trimming removed 0 bases from V and 6 bases from J; junction bases left unmatched: 6. Participants came from about 23 US areas, aged about 18 to 90 years. Under the authors' procedure: By means of reference gene primer amplification, nucleated cell counts were estimated. Assay: immunoSEQ multiplex PCR; the TCRdb copy retains only in-frame clones and omits some. The V and J calls and clone size are taken from that table; D and trimming were inferred from the DNA. The data show roughly 220,000 clones, about 80% seen once.

Sequencing was carried out using PBMCs or T cells enriched from blood (not recorded which). The chain uses TRBV5-1 and TRBJ1-1; 9 positions match TRBD1. This TCR was recovered from a woman aged 40-49 years with acute COVID-19. The CDR3 reads CASSLGGTGIPEAFF. DNA of the CDR3: TGCGCCAGCAGCTTGGGAGGGACAGGGATACCTGAAGCTTTCTTT. The whole variable domain, remainder taken from reference TRBV5-1 and TRBJ1-1, is KAGVTQTPRYLIKTRGQQVTLSCSPISGHRSVSWYQQTPGQGLQFLFEYFSETQRNKGNFPGRFSGRQFSNSRSEMNVSTLELGDSALYLCASSLGGTGIPEAFFGQGTRLTVV.